This TCR beta chain originates from a study of metastatic and nonmetastatic thyroid tumors. At the level of the study: Thyroid patients, malignant and benign, had repertoires compared across blood and tumor or nodule tissue. Overall study results and limits: Patients with malignant thyroid tumors reportedly had significantly higher TCR beta diversity than those with benign nodules, in blood and tumor.

On this clone: Its antigen is currently unknown.

Authors' analysis steps: Construction of a distant-metastasis classifier for papillary thyroid cancer relied on CDR3 differences across clinicopathological groups. MiXCR re-clonotyped the PCR reads for TCRdb. The V and J calls shown here were made by TCRdb, not taken from the authors' results. The sample consists of 35,000 to 50,000 clones, 20% to 25% of them appearing once. Patients underwent thyroid surgery, and none had received any treatment before it. The source material was tumor tissue. The receptor's source is a female donor with papillary thyroid cancer or a benign thyroid nodule (not recorded which). Some clones in this sample may be carry-over from other donors' samples.

CDR3 amino acids: CASSIDLSAAYEQYF. The CDR3 DNA reads TGTGCCAGTAGTATAGATCTATCGGCAGCCTACGAGCAGTACTTC. The J gene is TRBJ2-7, the V gene TRBV19; D remains unclear. This CDR3 region has 15 residues. V was shortened by 0 bases and J by 2 bases, with 11 bases between the two germline ends. CDR1 and CDR2 (germline): LNHDA, SQIVND (reference sequence).